Listed below are T cell receptor beta chains from one sample, sequenced in a study of T-cell reconstitution after alpha-beta-depleted transplantation in children. TCRdb ran MiXCR on the PCR reads and lists one entry per CDR3 protein. This repertoire shows 500,000 or so distinct CDR3 sequences, around a third found once; its top ten account for less than 2.5%. The starting material was PBMCs from the stem cell graft donor, obtained from the stem cell graft. The receptors here all came from a human donor who donated a stem cell graft to a child with aplastic anemia. Both conserved end residues are trimmed from each CDR3. The order of the fields is V gene, clone size, CDR3 protein. Clone size appears in some rows only: once, few, many, or a class for an expanded clone.

TRBV6-1,few,ASSGIRRGNTEAF
TRBV2,.,ASRGQGGLETQY
TRBV29-1,.,SVERYRNTEAF
TRBV27,few,ASSGTLGTVKQF
TRBV5-1,few,ASSLEPGIRDIQY
TRBV18,.,ASSPSSLTAGGYT
TRBV20-1,few,SHKVRLLAYEQY
TRBV12-3/TRBV12-4,few,ASREGPRGGTDTQY
TRBV27,few,ASRAPGGGLETQY
TRBV6-1,.,ASSPREVYNEQF
TRBV6-2/TRBV6-3,.,ASSYRTSGSFEQY
TRBV20-1,.,SARSDTEAF
TRBV28,few,ASRRQGLETQY
TRBV7-9,few,ASSPLLFYSGANVLT
TRBV5-1,.,ASSSDPPREAF
TRBV7-7,.,ASSTRWEQDQETQY
TRBV6-5,few,ASSSSGTGGTEAF
TRBV28,few,ASSPTGSTDTQY
TRBV6-1,few,ASSPLGRTDEQF
TRBV6-5,.,ASSYSRLGETQY
TRBV20-1,many,SARTAASTDTQY
TRBV6-5,many,ASSPTSEPGEQY
TRBV5-1,.,ASSLAGHHTDTQY
TRBV15,few,ATSRRQGLDTQY
TRBV3-1,.,ASSQVRRGVRGNTEAF
TRBV5-6,few,ASSPGGQLSYEQY
TRBV7-2,.,ASSWDGVEQF
TRBV27,.,ASSLFDGLSSNQPQH
TRBV7-8,few,ASSLSGWAGDFSQY
TRBV7-2,few,ASSLAIVEQF
TRBV12-3/TRBV12-4,.,ASSFQQGNGYT
TRBV6-2/TRBV6-3,.,ASRADLAKNIQY
TRBV6-5,.,ASSYLDRYYSNQPQH
TRBV7-9,many,ASSIPGHPNYGYT
TRBV4-3,few,ASSQGPSTTYEQY
TRBV6-5,few,ATKSDYTEAF
TRBV6-5,.,ASSYRNFMSGETQY
TRBV9,few,ASSPNLAGEPYEQY
TRBV12-3/TRBV12-4,few,ASSFFSGSHNEQF